This T cell receptor (beta chain) appears in the sequencing data of a study of cytomegalovirus exposure and HLA in healthy donors. Study-level findings and limits: In a later analysis, an Asian-associated ancestry cluster reportedly showed fewer N-insertions than the roughly 700-donor mean. Analyses of presence and absence presupposed an approximately uniform sequencing depth across donors. Per a prior analysis, the majority of TCR beta V segments were productive roughly 90% or roughly 30% of the time. Most observed TCR sequences were rare, whereas some public TCRs were detected in many donors.

J was trimmed by 10 bases and V by 4 bases; bases with no gene match: 10. CDR3 length: 16 amino acids. The V gene's germline CDR1 is SNHLY and CDR2 FYNNEI. As regards this clone: Its specificity is unknown.

In the PCR, 60 Vbeta and 13 Jbeta primers were used. Sequenced by immunoSEQ multiplex PCR; TCRdb stores in-frame clones only, minus some. Here the sample spans more than 150,000 clones, more than 80% being singletons. The TCR originated in a woman between 50 and 59 years old in good health and CMV-seropositive. Sequenced material: PBMCs. The rearrangement uses TRBV2 and TRBJ1-6, with 10 nucleotides matching TRBD1. This chain's CDR3 is CASSAGDRGPFSPLHF. The CDR3, as DNA: TGTGCCAGCAGTGCAGGGGACAGGGGACCATTCTCACCCCTCCACTTT. The entire variable domain, with the rest obtained from reference TRBV2 and TRBJ1-6, is as follows: EPEVTQTPSHQVTQMGQEVILRCVPISNHLYFYWYRQILGQKVEFLVSFYNNEISEKSEIFDDQFSVERPDGSNFTLKIRSTKLEDSAMYFCASSAGDRGPFSPLHFGNGTRLTVT.